The text below deals with one TCR beta chain. No antigen is known for it. The CDR3 covers 16 residues. CDR1 and CDR2 from the germline V gene are LGHDT and YNNKEL (reference sequence). Germline trimming cut 4 bases from V and 1 base from J; bases unmatched to any gene: 5. This entry comes from a study of T cell responses to AZD1222 COVID-19 vaccine. Study-wide context: Second doses that came at about 4 or about 12 weeks were put together.

Some clones are missing from TCRdb's copy, which holds only in-frame ones; the method was immunoSEQ multiplex PCR. The repertoire holds fewer than 250,000 clones, around 92% seen once, with 1% to 1.5% in the top ten. Findings and limits, study-wide: Recipients of two AZD1222 doses showed rising Spike-specific TCR breadth and depth.

V and J are TRBV3-1 (or the pseudogene TRBV3-2) and TRBJ2-3; 10 positions agree with TRBD2. The receptor comes from an adult in good health. The sequencing here drew on peripheral blood, taken on day 0 of AZD1222 vaccination. Written as DNA, the CDR3 is TGTGCCAGCAGCCCTCTAGCGGGGGCACGCACAGATACGCAGTATTTT. Amino acid sequence: CASSPLAGARTDTQYF.